Listed here is a single T cell receptor (beta chain). This table comes from immunoSEQ multiplex PCR, and its TCRdb copy is limited to in-frame clones, with some not included. The sample contains around 200,000 clones, roughly 89% of which appear only once. The data derive from a study of control samples from healthy donors and cancer patients. The sequenced material came from blood. The TCR comes from a woman in her 30s in good health.

CDR3 sequence: CASSQGTRFEQYF. In DNA, the CDR3 is TGTGCCAGCAGCCAAGGGACTAGGTTCGAGCAGTACTTC. The chain couples TRBV3-1 (or the pseudogene TRBV3-2) to TRBJ2-7; the match to TRBD2 covers 7 bases. The V and J ends lost 1 base and 6 bases, in that order; junction bases with no gene match: 3. The CDR3 has 13 amino acids. CDR1 and CDR2 from the germline V gene are LGHDT and YNNKEL (reference sequence).